This paragraph covers one TCR beta chain sequence. The sample comes from a study of blood T cell repertoires in COVID-19. Turning to the study itself: From T cells, B-cell-depleted T cells, or PBMCs came the material, which was cDNA or gDNA.

Method: immunoSEQ multiplex PCR; TCRdb's copy keeps in-frame clones and lacks some. This table has 70,000 to 95,000 clones, more than 80% appearing once. Germline V gene lookup returns CDR1 LNHDA and CDR2 SQIVND (reference sequence). The CDR3 runs to 15 residues. V was cut by 7 bases and J by 1 base, with 13 bases left in between. Sequenced sample: peripheral blood. The gene calls are TRBV19 and TRBJ2-2, with D possibly being TRBD1 (5 bases). The receptor was isolated from a human donor in a cohort sampled during active COVID-19. CDR3 residues: CASTLRTGNTGELFF. CDR3 DNA: TGTGCCAGTACCTTGAGAACAGGGAACACCGGGGAGCTGTTTTTT.